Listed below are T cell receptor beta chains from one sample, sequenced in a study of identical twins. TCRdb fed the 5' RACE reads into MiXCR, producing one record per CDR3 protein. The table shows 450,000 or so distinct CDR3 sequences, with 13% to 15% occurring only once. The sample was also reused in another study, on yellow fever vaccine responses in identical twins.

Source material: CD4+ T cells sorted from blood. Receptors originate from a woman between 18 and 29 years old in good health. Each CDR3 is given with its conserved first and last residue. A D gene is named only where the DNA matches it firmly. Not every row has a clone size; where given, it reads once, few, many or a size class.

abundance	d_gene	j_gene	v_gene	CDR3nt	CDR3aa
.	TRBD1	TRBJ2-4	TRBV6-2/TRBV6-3	TGTGCCAGCAGTACGAAGGACAGGGCCGGAGCCAAAAACTTTCAGTACTTC	CASSTKDRAGAKNFQYF
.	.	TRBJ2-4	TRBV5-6	TGTGCCAGCAGCCTTAGGGCAGCGATAGCCAAAAACATTCAGTACTTC	CASSLRAAIAKNIQYF
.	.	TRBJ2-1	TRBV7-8	TGTGCCAGCAGCCGACAGGTGCTTAGCTCCTACAATGAGCAGTTCTTC	CASSRQVLSSYNEQFF
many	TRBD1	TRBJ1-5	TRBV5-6	TGTGCCAGCAGCCAGTACGACAGGGGTGATCAGCCCCAGCATTTT	CASSQYDRGDQPQHF
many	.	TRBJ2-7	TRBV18	TGTGCCAGCTCACCACGGGGCCTAGCGTTCACCTCCTACGAGCAGTACTTC	CASSPRGLAFTSYEQYF
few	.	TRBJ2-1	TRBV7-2	TGTGCCAGCAGCGCACAAGGGTACAATGAGCAGTTCTTC	CASSAQGYNEQFF
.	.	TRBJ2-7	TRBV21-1	TGTGCCAGCAGAATACCGGACGGAGGCATATACGAGCAGTACTTC	CASRIPDGGIYEQYF
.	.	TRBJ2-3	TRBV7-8	TGTGCCAGCAGCTTAGTTGTCCCCCTAGCCCCCGCAGATACGCAGTATTTT	CASSLVVPLAPADTQYF
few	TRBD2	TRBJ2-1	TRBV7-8	TGTGCCAGCAGCGGGCGGACATCCGCAGGGCTAGCGGGGAACAATGAGCAGTTCTTC	CASSGRTSAGLAGNNEQFF
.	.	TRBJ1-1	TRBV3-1	TGTGCCAGCAGCCAAGATCAGGGGGAAGCTTTCTTT	CASSQDQGEAFF
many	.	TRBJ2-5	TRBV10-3	TGTGCCTCCAGGGCCCAAGTCCTAGAAGGGACCCAGTACTTC	CASRAQVLEGTQYF
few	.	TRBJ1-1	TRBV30	TGTGCCTGGAGTAAAGGGGATGGTGAAGCTTTCTTT	CAWSKGDGEAFF
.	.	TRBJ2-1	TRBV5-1	TGCGCCAGCACACCGGGGGTTGGGAATGAGCAGTTCTTC	CASTPGVGNEQFF
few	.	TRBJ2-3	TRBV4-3	TGCGCCAGCAGCCAAGGGGCGAGCGGGGATACGCAGTATTTT	CASSQGASGDTQYF
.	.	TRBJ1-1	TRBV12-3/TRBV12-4	TGTGCCAGCAGTTTATTCTCTGAAGCTTTCTTT	CASSLFSEAFF
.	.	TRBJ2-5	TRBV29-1	TGCAGCGTTGAACAGGGGTTGAGGGAGACCCAGTACTTC	CSVEQGLRETQYF
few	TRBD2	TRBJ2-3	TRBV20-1	TGCAGTGCTACCAGCGGGGGTGAAGATACGCAGTATTTT	CSATSGGEDTQYF
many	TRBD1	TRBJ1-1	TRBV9	TGTGCCAGCAGCGTTACAGGGGGCACTGAAGCTTTCTTT	CASSVTGGTEAFF
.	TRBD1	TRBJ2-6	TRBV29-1	TGCAGCGTTCGACAGACCGGGACAGGGGCCTCTGGGGCCAACGTCCTGACTTTC	CSVRQTGTGASGANVLTF
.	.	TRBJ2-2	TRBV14	TGTGCCAGCAGCCAAGCAGGAAAGGGGGAGCTGTTTTTT	CASSQAGKGELFF
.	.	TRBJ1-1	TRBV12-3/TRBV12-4	TGTGCCAGCAGTTTGAGGTACGCTGAAGCTTTCTTT	CASSLRYAEAFF
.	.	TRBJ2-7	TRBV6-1	TGTGCCAGCGTGGCGGGGACAACCTACGAGCAGTACTTC	CASVAGTTYEQYF
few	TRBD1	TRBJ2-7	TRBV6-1	TGTGCCAGCAGGGGAGGACAGGGTTCCGTCGAGCAGTACTTC	CASRGGQGSVEQYF